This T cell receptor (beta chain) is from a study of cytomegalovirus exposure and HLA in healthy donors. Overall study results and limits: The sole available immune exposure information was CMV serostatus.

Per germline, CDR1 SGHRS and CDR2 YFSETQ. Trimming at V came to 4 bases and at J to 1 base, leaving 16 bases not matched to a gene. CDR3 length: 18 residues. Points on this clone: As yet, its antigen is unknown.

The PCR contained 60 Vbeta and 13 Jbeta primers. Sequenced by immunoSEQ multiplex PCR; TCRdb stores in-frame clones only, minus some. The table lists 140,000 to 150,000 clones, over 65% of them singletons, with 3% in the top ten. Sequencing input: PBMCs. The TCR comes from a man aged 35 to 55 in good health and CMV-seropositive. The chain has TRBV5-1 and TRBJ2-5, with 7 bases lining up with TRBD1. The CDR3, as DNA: TGCGCCAGCAGCCTCGGGACAGTCGGCAACAGTTTCCAAGAGACCCAGTACTTC. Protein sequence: CASSLGTVGNSFQETQYF.